This T cell receptor beta chain was recorded in a study of blood T cell repertoires in COVID-19. Study summary: PBMCs, B-cell-depleted T cells, or T cells were the source of the cDNA or gDNA that made up the material.

CDR1 and CDR2 (germline): LGHDT, YNNKEL (reference sequence). This CDR3 comprises 15 residues. Trimming cost V 2 bases and J 9 bases, with 17 bases left between them. Using immunoSEQ multiplex PCR, the repertoire was profiled, and TCRdb retains in-frame clones only, with some absent. The sample carries 400,000 or so clones, roughly 86% recorded once. The receptor was derived from a human donor in a cohort sampled during active COVID-19. This rearrangement joins TRBV3-1 (or the pseudogene TRBV3-2) to TRBJ2-1, with D perhaps TRBD1 (5 bases). The sequenced sample consisted of peripheral blood. This CDR3 is CASSQIPGPHSEQFF. CDR3 nucleotides: TGTGCCAGCAGCCAAATCCCAGGGCCTCACAGTGAGCAGTTCTTC.